Listed here are 3 T cell receptor beta chains from one sample, sequenced in a study of CD8+ T cells in alopecia areata (dated by TCRdb to about 2018). The meaning of the sample's time point label: four to five weeks on oral tofacitinib. The treatment or condition label corresponds to: oral pan-JAK inhibitor, 5-10 mg twice daily. Libraries were made using the immunoSEQ multiplex PCR assay. For TCR sequencing, RNA was extracted from every sample and reverse transcribed into cDNA to serve as template. Entries here come from immuneACCESS through TCRdb and include only in-frame sequences with V and J called. Some clones fail to appear in such tables; in the studies checked, an unresolved V gene covers under half of the shortfall, and the cause of the remainder is unknown. Here the sample has over 100,000 clones; 53% occur a single time. The ten largest clones take up about 0.5% of the sample. This specimen was CD4+ T cells sorted from blood, taken at week 4, from a patient treated with tofacitinib. Every receptor here comes from a human donor with alopecia areata.

This clone was detected only once. As DNA, the CDR3 is TGCAGCGCAACGACAGGGGCCCTTTACGAGCAGTACTTC. This sequence encodes CSATTGALYEQYF. The chain joins TRBV29-1 to TRBJ2-7; 8 nucleotides line up with TRBD1. J gave up 4 bases and V 7 bases, and 9 bases lay outside the gene matches. Per the germline V gene, CDR1 is SQVTM and CDR2 is ANQGSEA. The CDR3 consists of 13 residues.

The chain carries TRBV27 and TRBJ1-5; no reliable D call. Germline values: CDR1 MNHEY, CDR2 SMNVEV (reference sequence). The CDR3 loop spans 13 amino acids. The V end was cut by 6 bases, the J end by 0 bases, with 6 bases between. CDR3 protein: CASRAYSNQPQHF. The CDR3, as DNA: TGTGCCAGCAGGGCATATAGCAATCAGCCCCAGCATTTT.

The chain employs TRBV29-1 and TRBJ1-2, with 8 positions matching TRBD1. The V gene end was trimmed by 5 bases and the J gene end by 6 bases; junction bases not matched to a gene: 2. Germline V gene data show CDR1 as SQVTM and CDR2 as ANQGSEA. This CDR3 comprises 11 residues. The CDR3 loop is CSVQGANGYTF. The CDR3 coding sequence is TGCAGCGTTCAGGGGGCTAATGGCTACACCTTC.